One sample yielded the 19 T cell receptor beta chains listed below, sequenced in a study of cytomegalovirus exposure and HLA in healthy donors (dated by TCRdb to 2016 to 2017). Receptors were amplified or captured by the immunoSEQ multiplex PCR assay. The multiplex PCR relied on a mix of 60 forward primers for TCR Vbeta segments and 13 reverse primers for TCR Jbeta segments. The table was pulled from immuneACCESS by TCRdb, which kept in-frame rearrangements only. Such tables lose some clones; where checked, under half of the loss comes from unresolved V genes, and the rest has no known cause. Present in this sample are around 130,000 clones, 75% to 85% of which were seen just once. Roughly 3% of the sample comes from the top ten. The sequenced material came from PBMCs. The receptors derive from a man aged 45 to 65 in good health and CMV-seronegative.

This chain links TRBV5-6 with TRBJ2-1; 10 nucleotides align to TRBD2. This CDR3 spans 15 amino acids. Per germline, CDR1 SGHDT and CDR2 YYEEEE. The trim removed 6 bases at V and 4 bases at J, leaving 7 bases unmatched. CDR3 sequence: CASIEAGGPYNEQFF. The CDR3 bases are TGTGCCAGCATTGAAGCGGGGGGGCCATACAATGAGCAGTTCTTC.

The chain has TRBV7-8 and TRBJ2-7; D remains ambiguous. The CDR3 extends over 12 amino acids. V was cut by 5 bases and J by 6 bases, with 11 bases left in between. The V gene's germline CDR1 is SGHVS and CDR2 FQNEAQ. The CDR3 loop is CASSIQDFEQYF. The DNA of the CDR3 is TGTGCCAGCAGCATCCAGGATTTCGAGCAGTACTTC.

This clone was seen a single time. The chain recombines TRBV7-9 with TRBJ1-2; TRBD1 matches at 7 bases. This CDR3 spans 14 amino acids. V lost 5 bases to trimming and J lost 6 bases; unmatched junction nucleotides: 9. Germline V gene lookup returns CDR1 SEHNR and CDR2 FQNEAQ (reference sequence). The DNA for the CDR3 is TGTGCCAGCAGCCTGGGGCGCAGGGGGGATGGCTACACCTTC. Amino acids: CASSLGRRGDGYTF.

For the CDR3, the DNA is TGCGCCAGCAGCTCCCGTAATAAGGGGGGGGGATCCTACAATGAGCAGTTCTTC. Its translation is CASSSRNKGGGSYNEQFF. The gene calls are TRBV5-1 and TRBJ2-1, with a tentative D call TRBD2 (7 bases). The germline CDR1 and CDR2 sequences are SGHRS and YFSETQ. V gave up 3 bases and J gave up 1 base, with 20 bases separating them. The CDR3 sequence is 18 residues long.

This clone was counted between two and nine times. V gene TRBV6-1 combines with J gene TRBJ1-6; D is unresolved. CDR1 MNHNS and CDR2 SASEGT come from the germline V gene. CDR3 length equals 14 residues. V was trimmed by 1 base and J by 10 bases, leaving 11 bases between them. DNA of the CDR3: TGTGCCAGCAGTGAAGTGGCATTCACGTCACCCCTCCACTTT. It translates to CASSEVAFTSPLHF.

The chain joins TRBV7-6 to TRBJ2-1; 15 nucleotides match TRBD2. Trimming took 3 bases from V and 7 from J; bases not matched to a gene: 10. The germline V gene encodes CDR1 SGHVS and CDR2 FNYEAQ. This CDR3 contains 18 residues. The CDR3 DNA reads TGTGCCAGCAGCTTCGCTTGGACTAGCGGGGGGGCTCCAAATGAGCAGTTCTTC. Translating gives CASSFAWTSGGAPNEQFF.

The V gene is TRBV10-1, the J gene TRBJ1-2; D unclear. CDR1 and CDR2 (germline): WNHNN, SYGVQD (reference sequence). V dropped 3 bases and J dropped 4 bases, with 18 bases sitting between them. CDR3 length: 16 residues. The CDR3 DNA sequence: TGCGCCAGCAGTGATCTTAACGGGGAAAGAGGCTATGGCTACACCTTC. It yields the protein CASSDLNGERGYGYTF.

This chain joins TRBV16 and TRBJ1-2; 7 bases are shared with TRBD1. Looked up from germline, CDR1 is KGHSY and CDR2 is FQNENV. V shed 3 bases, J shed 1 base, and the junction held 8 bases outside the gene matches. The CDR3 has 16 residues. Here the CDR3 DNA reads TGTGCCAGCAGCCACTCTTGGACAGGCTTTAACTATGGCTACACCTTC. Protein sequence: CASSHSWTGFNYGYTF.

The chain uses TRBV29-1 and TRBJ2-1, with no clear D. The CDR3 has 10 residues. Germline assignment: CDR1 SQVTM and CDR2 ANQGSEA. The germline V and J ends were trimmed by 4 bases and 4 bases, with 2 bases remaining between them. In DNA form, the CDR3 reads TGCAGCGTTGTATACAATGAGCAGTTCTTC. Its translation is CSVVYNEQFF.

This chain links TRBV10-3 with TRBJ2-4; D may be TRBD1 (7 bases). This CDR3 has 18 amino acids. Deletions cut 10 bases from V and 4 bases from J, with 29 bases between. Germline-derived CDR1 and CDR2 are ENHRY and SYGVKD. The CDR3 protein is CATEDPGGTARAKNIQYF. CDR3 bases: TGTGCCACCGAGGACCCCGGCGGGACAGCAAGGGCTAAAAACATTCAGTACTTC.

The gene calls are TRBV10-3 and TRBJ1-2; weak D call: TRBD1 (6 bases). In germline, CDR1 is ENHRY, CDR2 SYGVKD. The V end was cut by 2 bases, the J end by 6 bases, with 10 bases between. The CDR3 covers 13 residues. Here the CDR3 reads CAISERSGDGYTF. The CDR3 DNA is TGTGCCATCAGTGAGAGGTCAGGGGATGGCTACACCTTC.

The V and J genes are TRBV29-1 and TRBJ1-4; tentative D call: TRBD1 (5 bases). Germline V gives CDR1 SQVTM, CDR2 ANQGSEA. V was shortened by 7 bases and J by 4 bases, with 7 bases between the two germline ends. The CDR3 consists of 11 residues. Here the CDR3 reads CSAGNNEKLFF. The CDR3 DNA reads as TGCAGCGCAGGGAATAATGAAAAACTGTTTTTT.

This clone showed up just a few times. V usage is TRBV29-1 and J usage is TRBJ1-1; maybe TRBD1 (5 bases). This CDR3 has 15 residues. V lost 5 bases and J lost 4, with 20 bases in between. Germline loops: CDR1 SQVTM, CDR2 ANQGSEA. The chain's CDR3 is CSVNRREGSVTEAFF. DNA for the CDR3: TGCAGCGTTAACAGGCGGGAAGGATCTGTCACTGAAGCTTTCTTT.

The V call is TRBV4-1, the J call TRBJ2-5; D unresolved. The J call could be wrong; TRBJ2-7 is a better fit for the DNA end. The germline V gene has CDR1 MGHRA and CDR2 YSYEKL. This CDR3 comprises 14 residues. In nucleotides, the CDR3 is TGCGCCAGCAGCCAAGTAGCCCTAGCCTACGAGCAGTACTTC. It is translated as CASSQVALAYEQYF.

The chain has TRBV27 and TRBJ2-5; possible D gene TRBD1, 5 bases. Trimming took 5 bases from V and 4 from J, leaving 14 bases between them. The CDR3 spans 14 residues. Germline-derived CDR1 and CDR2 are MNHEY and SMNVEV (reference sequence). Here the CDR3 reads CASSESGYGETQYF. The CDR3 DNA reads as TGTGCCAGCAGTGAATCAGGGTACGGAGAGACCCAGTACTTC.

This chain links TRBV6-4 with TRBJ1-6; 8 nucleotides align to TRBD1. J lost 7 bases, V lost 6 bases, and 5 bases had no gene match. The V gene's germline CDR1 is MRHNA and CDR2 SNTAGT. CDR3 length: 14 amino acids. The CDR3 spells CASRRQGRNSPLHF. The CDR3 region has the DNA TGTGCCAGCAGACGACAGGGGCGCAATTCACCCCTCCACTTT.

The chain is built from TRBV18 and TRBJ1-1; tentative D call: TRBD1 (6 bases). Germline-derived CDR1 and CDR2 are KGHSH and LQKENI. V gave up 0 bases and J gave up 1 base, with 12 bases separating them. CDR3 length equals 16 residues. CDR3 nucleotides: TGTGCCAGCTCACCACCGGGGGGGGCGACGAACACTGAAGCTTTCTTT. Translation gives CASSPPGGATNTEAFF. Full variable domain (remainder filled in from reference TRBV18 and TRBJ1-1): NAGVMQNPRHLVRRRGQEARLRCSPMKGHSHVYWYRQLPEEGLKFMVYLQKENIIDESGMPKERFSAEFPKEGPSILRIQQVVRGDSAAYFCASSPPGGATNTEAFFGQGTRLTVV.

The chain has TRBV10-2 and TRBJ1-5; no firm D call. This CDR3 has 14 amino acids. CDR1 is WSHSY and CDR2 is SAAADI in the germline V gene. Deletions cut 2 bases from V and 6 bases from J, with 11 bases between. The CDR3 spells CASSEPSIGQPQHF. CDR3 DNA: TGCGCCAGCAGTGAGCCGAGCATCGGTCAGCCCCAGCATTTT.

The CDR3 protein is CASSPERGPTDTQYF. The CDR3 bases are TGCGCCAGCAGCCCTGAGCGGGGCCCCACAGATACGCAGTATTTT. The chain uses TRBV5-1 and TRBJ2-3; 7 nucleotides align to TRBD2. In germline, CDR1 is SGHRS, CDR2 YFSETQ. There are 15 residues in the CDR3. J lost 2 bases, V lost 4 bases, and 7 bases had no gene match.